The present entry profiles one TCR beta chain with its context. This entry is derived from a study of sequential checkpoint blockade in melanoma. Study at large: Arm A got nivolumab then ipilimumab; arm B the reverse, 1:1. Each arm's sequence ended with maintenance nivolumab.

This sample's treatment: randomized to nivolumab then ipilimumab (arm A) or the reverse (arm B). None of the patients previously received DNA-damaging chemotherapy. Live CD3+CD8+ CD19− CD56− cells were sorted from PBMCs. The method was immunoSEQ multiplex PCR; TCRdb's version includes in-frame clones alone and lacks a portion of them. The profile shows 15,000 to 25,000 clones, 80% to 90% of them singletons. The V gene end was trimmed by 2 bases and the J gene end by 4 bases; junction bases not matched to a gene: 13. The V gene's germline CDR1 is SGHTA and CDR2 FQGNSA. The CDR3 covers 18 residues. The chain recombines TRBV7-2 with TRBJ2-1, with 8 bases aligning to TRBD2. The source material was CD8+ T cells sorted from blood (inferred from file names), sampled from a patient given nivolumab and ipilimumab in sequence. This receptor was obtained from a human donor with melanoma. The CDR3 bases are TGTGCCAGCAGCTTACGTGGTGAGGCGAGCGGGGGATACAATGAGCAGTTCTTC. It translates to CASSLRGEASGGYNEQFF. Full variable domain (remainder filled in from reference TRBV7-2 and TRBJ2-1): GAGVSQSPSNKVTEKGKDVELRCDPISGHTALYWYRQSLGQGLEFLIYFQGNSAPDKSGLPSDRFSAERTGGSVSTLTIQRTQQEDSAVYLCASSLRGEASGGYNEQFFGPGTRLTVL.